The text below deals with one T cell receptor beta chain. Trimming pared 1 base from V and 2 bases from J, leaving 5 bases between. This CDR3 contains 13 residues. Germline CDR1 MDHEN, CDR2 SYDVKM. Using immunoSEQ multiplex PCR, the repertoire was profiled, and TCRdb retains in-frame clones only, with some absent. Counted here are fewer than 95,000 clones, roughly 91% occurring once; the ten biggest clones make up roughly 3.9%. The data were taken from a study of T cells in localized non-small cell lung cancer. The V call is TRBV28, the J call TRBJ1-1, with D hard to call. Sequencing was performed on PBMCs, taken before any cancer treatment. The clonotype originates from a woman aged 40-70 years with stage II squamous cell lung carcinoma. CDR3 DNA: TGTGCCAGCAGTTTATCCTTCAACACTGAAGCTTTCTTT. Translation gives CASSLSFNTEAFF.